This is a list of T cell receptor beta chains from one sample in a study of T cells in Graves' hyperthyroidism and ophthalmopathy. MiXCR, applied by TCRdb to the multiplex PCR reads, yields one record per CDR3 protein. This table has a few hundred thousand distinct CDR3 sequences, 12% to 15% appearing once. Sequenced: blood. These receptors all stem from a woman aged 18-30 years with Graves' hyperthyroidism. The CDR3 runs from the conserved cysteine through the conserved F or W. A D gene is named only where the DNA matches it firmly. Rows may omit the clone size; those that give it use once, few, many or a size class.

clone_size | j_call | d_call | v_call | cdr3_nt | cdr3_aa
many | TRBJ1-3 | NA | TRBV3-1 | TGTGCCAGCAGCCGGGACATACTCTCTGGAAACACCATATATTTT | CASSRDILSGNTIYF
many | TRBJ1-1 | TRBD1 | TRBV12-3/TRBV12-4 | TGTGCCAGCAGTATGGGGACAGGGCGGGGGACTGAAGCTTTCTTT | CASSMGTGRGTEAFF
many | TRBJ2-3 | NA | TRBV5-1 | TGCGCCAGCAGCTTGGGGGCAGGCACCACAGATACGCAGTATTTT | CASSLGAGTTDTQYF
many | TRBJ2-3 | TRBD2 | TRBV11-2 | TGTGCCAGCAGCTTAGATGGACTAGCGGGAGTCGGCACAGATACGCAGTATTTT | CASSLDGLAGVGTDTQYF
many | TRBJ2-2 | NA | TRBV10-1 | TGCGCCAGCAGTGAGTCTCGATTAGTTAACACCGGGGAGCTGTTTTTT | CASSESRLVNTGELFF
few | TRBJ2-7 | TRBD2 | TRBV27 | TGTGCCAGCAGACCGGGACTAGCGGGAGGGCCCGGGTACGAGCAGTACTTC | CASRPGLAGGPGYEQYF
many | TRBJ2-1 | NA | TRBV5-1 | TGCGCCAGCAGCCCATTATCAGGGCGCGATGAGCAGTTCTTC | CASSPLSGRDEQFF
NA | TRBJ1-1 | NA | TRBV10-3 | TGTGCCATCAGTGAGTCAGCCCCCAAAGGTACTGAAGCTTTCTTT | CAISESAPKGTEAFF
NA | TRBJ1-5 | NA | TRBV28 | TGTGCCAGCTCTAACGGGGCAGTTGGGCCCCAGCATTTT | CASSNGAVGPQHF
NA | TRBJ2-2 | NA | TRBV9 | TGTGCCAGCAGCGTAAGACTACTTTCGGGGGAGCTGTTTTTT | CASSVRLLSGELFF
many | TRBJ1-2 | NA | TRBV20-1 | TGCAGTGCTAGACTTATCAATGGGGGCTACACCTTC | CSARLINGGYTF
many | TRBJ1-2 | NA | TRBV10-3 | TGTGCCATCAGTGAGTCGCAGGGGATAAACTATGGCTACACCTTC | CAISESQGINYGYTF
many | TRBJ2-7 | TRBD2 | TRBV11-2 | TGTGCCAGCAGCTCCGCGGGAGGCCCGAAACACTTTTCCTACGAGCAGTACTTC | CASSSAGGPKHFSYEQYF
many | TRBJ2-7 | TRBD1 | TRBV29-1 | TGCAGCGCCTCGACAGGGGGATACTACGAGCAGTACTTC | CSASTGGYYEQYF
NA | TRBJ2-2 | TRBD2 | TRBV27 | TGTGCCAGCAGTTTACTTCTAGCGGGGGACACCGGGGAGCTGTTTTTT | CASSLLLAGDTGELFF
many | TRBJ2-7 | NA | TRBV20-1 | TGCAGTGTAAGGGACGGTTCCTACGAGCAGTACTTC | CSVRDGSYEQYF
few | TRBJ2-3 | NA | TRBV12-3/TRBV12-4 | TGTGCCAGCATCCCGACAGTCCGTCAAGCCGATCTCACAGATACGCAGTATTTT | CASIPTVRQADLTDTQYF
many | TRBJ2-1 | NA | TRBV7-8 | TGTGCCAGCAGCTTAGCGGAGGGGAGGTACAATGAGCAGTTCTTC | CASSLAEGRYNEQFF
few | TRBJ2-2 | TRBD1 | TRBV15 | TGTGCCACACAAATAGTGACAGGGGGCAACACCGGGGAGCTGTTTTTT | CATQIVTGGNTGELFF
few | TRBJ2-1 | NA | TRBV5-1 | TGCGCCAGCAGCAGCCGGGACATCTACAATGAGCAGTTCTTC | CASSSRDIYNEQFF
NA | TRBJ1-6 | TRBD1 | TRBV6-1 | TGTGCCAGCAGTGGACAGGGAGAGAATTCACCCCTCCACTTT | CASSGQGENSPLHF
NA | TRBJ2-1 | TRBD2 | TRBV12-3/TRBV12-4 | TGTGCCAGCAGTCACCCCCTTGAGACTAGCGGGAGCAACTCCTACAATGAGCAGTTCTTC | CASSHPLETSGSNSYNEQFF
many | TRBJ1-5 | NA | TRBV12-3/TRBV12-4 | TGTGCCAGCAGTATGGGATATAGCAATCAGCCCCAGCATTTT | CASSMGYSNQPQHF
few | TRBJ2-1 | NA | TRBV6-6 | TGTGCCAGCAGTTACCCAGGCGGCAATGAGCAGTTCTTC | CASSYPGGNEQFF